This TCR beta chain comes out of a study of T cell repertoires in cytomegalovirus infection (dated by TCRdb to between 2018 and 2020). General notes on the study: Peptide stimulations targeted recently identified HLA-C-restricted CMV epitopes, whose presentation resists viral immunomodulation, together with well-studied HLA-B-restricted epitopes. Donor HLA type was relevant to the analysis, as public TCR beta signatures indicated carriage of CMV infection together with the matching HLA type. Paper-wide results and their limitations: The ex vivo response was dominated by HLA-C-restricted CMV-specific TCR beta clonotypes, which also provided the single most frequent clonotype in two of eight donors. In both this cohort and an independent cohort of under 450 donors, the cumulative frequency of public TCR beta family members distinguished carriers of CMV infection plus the relevant HLA type.

Sequencing was performed on an Illumina HiSeq 1500. TCRdb reprocessed the public reads (quality trimming at Q25 with fastp, clone calling with MiXCR) and kept in-frame beta chains. Each entry merges the rows of one CDR3 protein and shows their most common DNA and genes. The sample contains approximately 100,000 distinct CDR3 sequences, under 50% of them found a single time. Clones ranked in the top ten supply around 74% of the sample. In regard to this clonotype: There is no known antigen for this receptor. Base qualities are not at hand, and no much larger clone is one base apart.

The meaning of the sample's treatment or condition label: in vitro stimulation with specific CMV peptide epitopes to enrich CMV-specific T cells. Here the sequenced sample was CD8+ T cells from cultured PBMCs, taken from culture after CMV antigen stimulation. The source is a human donor in good health (CMV status not recorded). Some clones in this sample may be carry-over from other donors' samples.

The encoded CDR3 is CASSINTPNYGYTF. The bases read TGTGCCAGTAGTATAAATACACCTAACTATGGCTACACCTTC. The chain joins TRBV19 to TRBJ1-2; the D gene is unclear. V is reduced by 2 bases and J by 0 bases, leaving a spacing of 7 bases between them. From cysteine to phenylalanine, the CDR3 is 14 amino acids long. Only the CDR3 DNA stays, 42 bases, in frame from base 1. According to the germline V gene (reference sequence), CDR1 reads LNHDA and CDR2 reads SQIVND. Outside the CDR3, residues come from the reference TRBV19 and TRBJ1-2 proteins, so the full variable domain is: DGGITQSPKYLFRKEGQNVTLSCEQNLNHDAMYWYRQDPGQGLRLIYYSQIVNDFQKGDIAEGYSVSREKKESFPLTVTSAQKNPTAFYLCASSINTPNYGYTFGSGTRLTVV.